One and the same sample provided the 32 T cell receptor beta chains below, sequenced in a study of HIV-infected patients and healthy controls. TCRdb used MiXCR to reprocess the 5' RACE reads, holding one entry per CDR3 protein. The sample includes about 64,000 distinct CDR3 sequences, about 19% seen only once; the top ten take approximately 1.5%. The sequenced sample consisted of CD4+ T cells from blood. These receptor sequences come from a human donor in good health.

The CDR3 DNA sequence: TGTGCCAGCAGTTACAGCGGGAGGACCGAATACAATGAGCAGTTCTTC. This codes for CASSYSGRTEYNEQFF. J is TRBJ2-1 and V is TRBV6-2 or TRBV6-3, with 9 positions matching TRBD2. Per the germline V gene, CDR1 is MNHEY and CDR2 is SVGEGT. This CDR3 has 16 residues. The trim removed 2 bases at V and 4 bases at J, leaving 6 bases unmatched.

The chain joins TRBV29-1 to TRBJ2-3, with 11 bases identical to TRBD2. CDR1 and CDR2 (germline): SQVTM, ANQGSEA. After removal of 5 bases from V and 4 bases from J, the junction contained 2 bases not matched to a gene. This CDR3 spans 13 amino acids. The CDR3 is CSVTSGGSDTQYF. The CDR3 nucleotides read TGCAGCGTTACTAGCGGGGGCTCAGATACGCAGTATTTT.

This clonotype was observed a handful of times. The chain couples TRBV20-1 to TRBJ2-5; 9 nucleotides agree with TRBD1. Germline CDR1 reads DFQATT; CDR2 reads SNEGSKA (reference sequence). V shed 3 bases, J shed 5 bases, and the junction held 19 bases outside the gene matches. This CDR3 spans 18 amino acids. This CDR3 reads CSARKHRDRAQGWETQYF. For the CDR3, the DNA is TGCAGTGCTAGGAAACACCGGGACAGGGCCCAGGGATGGGAGACCCAGTACTTC.

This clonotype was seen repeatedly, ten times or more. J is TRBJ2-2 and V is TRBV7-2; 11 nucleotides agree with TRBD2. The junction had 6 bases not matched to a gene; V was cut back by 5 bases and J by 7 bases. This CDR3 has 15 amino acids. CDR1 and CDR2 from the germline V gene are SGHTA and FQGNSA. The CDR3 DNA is TGTGCCAGCAGCGTTAGCGGGGGGGTAATCGGGGAGCTGTTTTTT. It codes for CASSVSGGVIGELFF.

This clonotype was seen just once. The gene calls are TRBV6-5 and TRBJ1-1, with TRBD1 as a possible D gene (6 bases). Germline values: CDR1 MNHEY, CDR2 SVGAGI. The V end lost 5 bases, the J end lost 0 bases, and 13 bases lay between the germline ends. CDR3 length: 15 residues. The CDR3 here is CASSPGQTMNTEAFF. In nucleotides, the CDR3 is TGTGCCAGCAGTCCGGGACAAACTATGAACACTGAAGCTTTCTTT.

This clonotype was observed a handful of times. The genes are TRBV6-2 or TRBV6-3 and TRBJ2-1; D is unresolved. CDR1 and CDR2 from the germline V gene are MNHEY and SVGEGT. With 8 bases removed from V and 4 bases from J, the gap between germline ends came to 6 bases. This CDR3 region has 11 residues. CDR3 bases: TGTGCCAGCGGCGAATACAATGAGCAGTTCTTC. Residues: CASGEYNEQFF.

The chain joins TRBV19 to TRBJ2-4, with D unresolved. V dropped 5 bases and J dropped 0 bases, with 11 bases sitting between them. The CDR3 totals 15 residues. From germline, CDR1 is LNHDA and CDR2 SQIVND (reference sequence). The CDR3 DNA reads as TGTGCCAGTAGTGAAGGGCTGATAGCCAAAAACATTCAGTACTTC. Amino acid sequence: CASSEGLIAKNIQYF. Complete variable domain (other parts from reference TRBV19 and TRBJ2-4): DGGITQSPKYLFRKEGQNVTLSCEQNLNHDAMYWYRQDPGQGLRLIYYSQIVNDFQKGDIAEGYSVSREKKESFPLTVTSAQKNPTAFYLCASSEGLIAKNIQYFGAGTRLSVL.

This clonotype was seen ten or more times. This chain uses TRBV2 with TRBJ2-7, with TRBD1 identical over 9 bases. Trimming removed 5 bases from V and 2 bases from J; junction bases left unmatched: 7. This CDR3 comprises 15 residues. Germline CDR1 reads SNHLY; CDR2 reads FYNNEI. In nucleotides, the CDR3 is TGTGCCAGCAGTCAAACAGGGGGCGTACCCTACGAGCAGTACTTC. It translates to CASSQTGGVPYEQYF.

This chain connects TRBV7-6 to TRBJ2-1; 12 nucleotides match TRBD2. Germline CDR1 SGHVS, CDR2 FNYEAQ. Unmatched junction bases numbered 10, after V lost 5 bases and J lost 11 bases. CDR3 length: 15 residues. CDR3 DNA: TGTGCCAGCAGCACCGTAGGGACTAGCGGGTATCAGCAGTTCTTC. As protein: CASSTVGTSGYQQFF.

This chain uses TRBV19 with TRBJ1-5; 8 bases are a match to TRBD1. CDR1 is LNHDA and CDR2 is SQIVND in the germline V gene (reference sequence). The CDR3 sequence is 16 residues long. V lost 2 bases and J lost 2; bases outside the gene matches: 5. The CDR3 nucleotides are TGTGCCAGTAGTATAACAGGGGGATGGCGCAATCAGCCCCAGCATTTT. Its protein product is CASSITGGWRNQPQHF.

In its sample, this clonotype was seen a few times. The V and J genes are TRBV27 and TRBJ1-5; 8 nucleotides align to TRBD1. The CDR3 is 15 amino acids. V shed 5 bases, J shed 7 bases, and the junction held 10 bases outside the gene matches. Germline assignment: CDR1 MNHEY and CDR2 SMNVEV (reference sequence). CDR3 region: CASSTPTGAPQPQHF. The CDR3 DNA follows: TGTGCCAGCAGTACCCCGACAGGGGCGCCCCAGCCCCAGCATTTT.

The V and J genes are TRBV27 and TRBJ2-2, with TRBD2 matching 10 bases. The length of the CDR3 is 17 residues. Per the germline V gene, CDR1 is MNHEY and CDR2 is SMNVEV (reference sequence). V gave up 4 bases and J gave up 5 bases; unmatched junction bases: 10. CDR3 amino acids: CASSWVSGRRRTGELFF. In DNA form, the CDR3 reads TGTGCCAGCAGTTGGGTTAGCGGGAGGAGGCGGACCGGGGAGCTGTTTTTT.

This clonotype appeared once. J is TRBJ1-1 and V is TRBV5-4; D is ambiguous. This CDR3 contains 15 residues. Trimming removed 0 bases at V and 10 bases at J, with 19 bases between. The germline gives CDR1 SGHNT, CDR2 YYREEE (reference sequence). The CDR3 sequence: CASSLDFGELWGAFF. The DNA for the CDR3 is TGTGCCAGCAGCTTGGATTTTGGGGAGCTATGGGGAGCTTTCTTT.

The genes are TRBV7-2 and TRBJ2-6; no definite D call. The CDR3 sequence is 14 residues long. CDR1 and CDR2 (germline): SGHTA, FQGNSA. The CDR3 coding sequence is TGTGCAGAATCTCCAAGGTCTGGGGCCAACGTCCTGACTTTC. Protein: CAESPRSGANVLTF.

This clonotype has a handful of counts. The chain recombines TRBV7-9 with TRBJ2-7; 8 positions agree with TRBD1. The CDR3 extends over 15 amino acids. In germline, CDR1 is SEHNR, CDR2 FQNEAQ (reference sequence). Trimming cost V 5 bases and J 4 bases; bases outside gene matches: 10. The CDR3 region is CASSLGQGWEYEQYF. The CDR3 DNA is TGTGCCAGCAGCCTTGGACAGGGTTGGGAGTACGAGCAGTACTTC. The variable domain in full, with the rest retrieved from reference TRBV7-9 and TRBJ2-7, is DTGVSQNPRHKITKRGQNVTFRCDPISEHNRLYWYRQTLGQGPEFLTYFQNEAQLEKSRLLSDRFSAERPKGSFSTLEIQRTEQGDSAMYLCASSLGQGWEYEQYFGPGTRLTVT.

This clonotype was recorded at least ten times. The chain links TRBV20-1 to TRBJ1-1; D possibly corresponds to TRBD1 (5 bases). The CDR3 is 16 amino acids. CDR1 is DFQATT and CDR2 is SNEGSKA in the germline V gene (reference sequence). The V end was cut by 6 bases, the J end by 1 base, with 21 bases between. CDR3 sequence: CSAPGGTLGGNTEAFF. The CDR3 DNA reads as TGCAGTGCCCCCGGCGGGACCCTTGGAGGGAACACTGAAGCTTTCTTT.

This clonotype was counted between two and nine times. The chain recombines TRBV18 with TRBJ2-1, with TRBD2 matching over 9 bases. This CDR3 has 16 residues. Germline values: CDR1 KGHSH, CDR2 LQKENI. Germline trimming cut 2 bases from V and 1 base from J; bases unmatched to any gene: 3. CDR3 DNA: TGTGCCAGCTCACCAGGAGCGGGAGGTTCCTACAATGAGCAGTTCTTC. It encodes CASSPGAGGSYNEQFF.

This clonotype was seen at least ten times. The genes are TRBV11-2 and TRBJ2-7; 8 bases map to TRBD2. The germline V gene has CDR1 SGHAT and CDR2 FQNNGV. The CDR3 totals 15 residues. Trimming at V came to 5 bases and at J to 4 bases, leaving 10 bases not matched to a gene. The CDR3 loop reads CASSREGTGGYEQYF. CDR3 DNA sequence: TGTGCCAGCAGCCGGGAGGGCACGGGGGGATACGAGCAGTACTTC.

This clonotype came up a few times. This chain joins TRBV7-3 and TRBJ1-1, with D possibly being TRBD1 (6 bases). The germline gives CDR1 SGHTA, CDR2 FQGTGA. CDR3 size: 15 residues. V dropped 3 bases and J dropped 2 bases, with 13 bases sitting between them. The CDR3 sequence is CASSLDGGGNTEAFF. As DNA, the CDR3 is TGTGCCAGCAGCTTGGATGGAGGGGGTAACACTGAAGCTTTCTTT.

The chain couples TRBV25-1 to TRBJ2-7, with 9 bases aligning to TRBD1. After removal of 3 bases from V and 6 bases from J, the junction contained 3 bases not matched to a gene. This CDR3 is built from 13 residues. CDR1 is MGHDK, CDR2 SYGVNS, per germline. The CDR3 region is CASSDNRGREQYF. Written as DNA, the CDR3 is TGTGCCAGCAGTGACAACAGGGGGCGCGAGCAGTACTTC.

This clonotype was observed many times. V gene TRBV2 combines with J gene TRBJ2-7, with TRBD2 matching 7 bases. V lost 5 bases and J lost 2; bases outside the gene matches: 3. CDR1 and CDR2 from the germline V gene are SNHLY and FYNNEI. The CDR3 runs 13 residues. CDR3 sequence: CASSSSGAYEQYF. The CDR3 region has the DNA TGTGCCAGCAGTTCTAGCGGAGCCTACGAGCAGTACTTC. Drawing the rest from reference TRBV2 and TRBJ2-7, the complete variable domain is EPEVTQTPSHQVTQMGQEVILRCVPISNHLYFYWYRQILGQKVEFLVSFYNNEISEKSEIFDDQFSVERPDGSNFTLKIRSTKLEDSAMYFCASSSSGAYEQYFGPGTRLTVT.

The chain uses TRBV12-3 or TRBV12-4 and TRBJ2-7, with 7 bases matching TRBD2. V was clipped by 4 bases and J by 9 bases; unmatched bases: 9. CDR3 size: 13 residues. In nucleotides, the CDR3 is TGTGCCAGCAGTTGGTCCGGGGGAGGGTCGCAGTACTTC. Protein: CASSWSGGGSQYF.

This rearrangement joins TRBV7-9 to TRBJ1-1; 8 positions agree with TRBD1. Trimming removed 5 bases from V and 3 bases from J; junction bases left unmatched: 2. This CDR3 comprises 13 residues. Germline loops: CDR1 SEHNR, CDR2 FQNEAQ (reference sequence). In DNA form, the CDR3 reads TGTGCCAGCAGCCTACAGGGGGACACTGAAGCTTTCTTT. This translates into CASSLQGDTEAFF.

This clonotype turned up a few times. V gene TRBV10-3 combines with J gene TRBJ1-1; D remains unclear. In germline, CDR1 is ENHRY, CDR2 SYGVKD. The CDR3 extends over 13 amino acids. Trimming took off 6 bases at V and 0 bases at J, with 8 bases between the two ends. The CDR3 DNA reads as TGTGCCATCAGCCAGGCTGTGAACACTGAAGCTTTCTTT. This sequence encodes CAISQAVNTEAFF.

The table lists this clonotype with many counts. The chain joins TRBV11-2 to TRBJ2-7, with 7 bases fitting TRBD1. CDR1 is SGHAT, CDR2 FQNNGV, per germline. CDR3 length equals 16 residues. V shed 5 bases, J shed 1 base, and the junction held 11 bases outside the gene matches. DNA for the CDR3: TGTGCCAGCAGCCCAAAGACCGGGACAGAGTCCTACGAGCAGTACTTC. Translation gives CASSPKTGTESYEQYF.

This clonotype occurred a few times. The CDR3 reads CASSLTGSYEQYF. CDR3 bases: TGTGCCAGCAGCCTGACAGGGAGCTACGAGCAGTACTTC. V is TRBV5-4 and J is TRBJ2-7; the match to TRBD1 covers 7 bases. CDR3 length: 13 residues. From germline, CDR1 is SGHNT and CDR2 YYREEE (reference sequence). V trimming: 4 bases; J trimming: 3 bases; junction bases outside the gene matches: 4.

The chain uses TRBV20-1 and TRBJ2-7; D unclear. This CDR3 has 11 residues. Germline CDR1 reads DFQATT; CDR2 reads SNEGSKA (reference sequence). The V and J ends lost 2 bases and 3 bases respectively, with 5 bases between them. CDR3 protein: CSARHHYEQYF. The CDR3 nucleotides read TGCAGTGCTAGACACCACTACGAGCAGTACTTC.

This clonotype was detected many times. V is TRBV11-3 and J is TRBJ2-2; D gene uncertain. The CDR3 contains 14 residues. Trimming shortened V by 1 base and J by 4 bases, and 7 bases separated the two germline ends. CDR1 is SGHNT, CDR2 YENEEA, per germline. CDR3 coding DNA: TGTGCCAGCAGCTTAGGGGTTACCACCGGGGAGCTGTTTTTT. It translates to CASSLGVTTGELFF.

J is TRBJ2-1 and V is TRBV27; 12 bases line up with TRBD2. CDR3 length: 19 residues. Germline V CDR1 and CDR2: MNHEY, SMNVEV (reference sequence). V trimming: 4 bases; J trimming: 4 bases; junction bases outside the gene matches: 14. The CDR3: CASSSWGKTGTSGYNEQFF. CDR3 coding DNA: TGTGCCAGCAGTTCATGGGGAAAAACCGGGACTAGCGGGTACAATGAGCAGTTCTTC.

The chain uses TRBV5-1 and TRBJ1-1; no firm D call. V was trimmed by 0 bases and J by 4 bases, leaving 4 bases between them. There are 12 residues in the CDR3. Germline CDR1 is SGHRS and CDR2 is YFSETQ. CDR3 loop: CASSLEGTEAFF. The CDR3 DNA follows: TGCGCCAGCAGCTTGGAGGGCACTGAAGCTTTCTTT.

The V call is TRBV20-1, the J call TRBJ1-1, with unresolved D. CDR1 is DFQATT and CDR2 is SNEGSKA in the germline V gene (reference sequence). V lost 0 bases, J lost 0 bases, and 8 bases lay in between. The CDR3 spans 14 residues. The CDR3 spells CSAREGGMNTEAFF. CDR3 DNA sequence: TGCAGTGCTAGAGAAGGAGGGATGAACACTGAAGCTTTCTTT.

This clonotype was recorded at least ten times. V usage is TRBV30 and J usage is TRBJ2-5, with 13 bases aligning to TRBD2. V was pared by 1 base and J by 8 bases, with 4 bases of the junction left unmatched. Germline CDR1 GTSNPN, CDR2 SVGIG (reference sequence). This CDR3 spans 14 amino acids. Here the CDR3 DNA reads TGTGCCTGGAGTGGGACTAGCGGGAGCCTAACCCAGTACTTC. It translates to CAWSGTSGSLTQYF.